These T cell receptor beta chains were read from a single sample in a study of CD4 T cells in relation to SARS-CoV-2 and coronaviruses. These TCRs' antigens remain unknown. Sequencing was performed with immunoSEQ multiplex PCR; in TCRdb, only in-frame clones are kept and a portion is missing. The sample holds about 17,000 clones; around 76% are singletons and the top ten take 30% to 35%. Sequencing was performed on CD4+ T cells from PBMCs, cultured in vitro. The receptors were sampled from a human donor in good health. Each CDR3 is given with its conserved first and last residue. The D gene is left open where the match is weak. Size tells how often a clone was seen (once, few, many) or the class of an expanded clone, and some rows leave it out.

J gene | V gene | clone size | D gene | CDR3 protein | CDR3 DNA
TRBJ1-4 | TRBV2 | - | - | CASSERDNANEKLFF | TGTGCCAGCAGTGAGAGGGACAATGCTAATGAAAAACTGTTTTTT
TRBJ2-5 | TRBV19 | - | TRBD1 | CASTRTGGQETQYF | TGTGCCAGTACGAGGACAGGGGGCCAAGAGACCCAGTACTTC
TRBJ2-1 | TRBV27 | - | TRBD2 | CASSRLAGGFNEQFF | TGTGCCAGCAGTCGACTAGCGGGAGGGTTCAATGAGCAGTTCTTC
TRBJ2-3 | TRBV10-3 | - | TRBD2 | CAISERAGGTDTQYF | TGTGCCATCAGTGAAAGAGCGGGGGGGACAGATACGCAGTATTTT
TRBJ2-7 | TRBV7-2 | once | - | CASRLGSLNEYEQYF | TGTGCCAGCAGGCTCGGGTCCCTAAATGAATACGAGCAGTACTTC
TRBJ2-7 | TRBV6-5 | - | TRBD1 | CASSSWDREQYF | TGTGCCAGCAGTTCCTGGGACAGGGAACAGTACTTC
TRBJ2-1 | TRBV4-3 | - | TRBD2 | CASSHPGTSGNNEQFF | TGCGCCAGCAGCCATCCCGGGACTAGCGGGAACAATGAGCAGTTCTTC
TRBJ1-6 | TRBV30 | - | - | CAWRLTGSPLHF | TGTGCCTGGAGACTGACCGGATCACCCCTCCACTTT
TRBJ1-2 | TRBV23-1 | - | TRBD1 | CASSPGGAGYTF | TGCGCCAGCAGCCCAGGGGGCGCCGGCTACACCTTC
TRBJ1-1 | TRBV19 | - | - | CASSRTSNTEAFF | TGTGCCAGTAGTAGGACATCGAACACTGAAGCTTTCTTT
TRBJ2-5 | TRBV11-2 | - | TRBD2 | CASSLVLAGEETQYF | TGTGCCAGCAGCTTAGTACTAGCGGGGGAAGAGACCCAGTACTTC
TRBJ1-5 | TRBV29-1 | - | - | CTPVAVGYQPQHF | TGCACCCCGGTGGCAGTCGGATATCAGCCCCAGCATTTT
TRBJ1-1 | TRBV9 | - | - | CASSVGARGRDTEAFF | TGTGCCAGCAGCGTAGGGGCGAGGGGCAGGGACACTGAAGCTTTCTTT
TRBJ1-5 | TRBV6-2/TRBV6-3 | - | TRBD1 | CASSWTGGNQPQHF | TGTGCCAGCAGTTGGACAGGGGGCAATCAGCCCCAGCATTTT
TRBJ1-4 | TRBV4-3 | - | - | CASSLGQHNEKLFF | TGCGCCAGCAGCCTCGGACAGCACAATGAAAAACTGTTTTTT
TRBJ2-7 | TRBV3-1/TRBV3-2 | - | - | CASSLRGLEYEQYF | TGTGCCAGCAGCCTTAGGGGGTTAGAGTACGAGCAGTACTTC
TRBJ2-2 | TRBV6-2/TRBV6-3 | once | - | CASSYSGYGELFF | TGTGCCAGCAGTTACTCCGGGTACGGGGAGCTGTTTTTT
TRBJ1-2 | TRBV5-1 | - | - | CASSLTERHGYTF | TGCGCCAGCAGCTTGACGGAGAGGCATGGCTACACCTTC
TRBJ1-5 | TRBV6-1 | - | TRBD1 | CASRPGQGANQPQHF | TGTGCCAGCAGACCCGGACAGGGGGCCAATCAGCCCCAGCATTTT
TRBJ1-5 | TRBV27 | - | - | CASSFRWGNQPQHF | TGTGCCAGCAGTTTCAGGTGGGGCAATCAGCCCCAGCATTTT
TRBJ1-5 | TRBV7-2 | - | TRBD1 | CASKPGTGVQPQHF | TGTGCCAGCAAGCCCGGGACAGGGGTTCAGCCCCAGCATTTT
TRBJ1-5 | TRBV20-1 | - | - | CSASDGPHQPQHF | TGCAGTGCTAGTGACGGCCCCCATCAGCCCCAGCATTTT
TRBJ2-3 | TRBV10-3 | - | - | CAISRQVTDTQYF | TGTGCCATCAGTCGACAGGTCACAGATACGCAGTATTTT
TRBJ1-4 | TRBV6-2/TRBV6-3 | - | - | CASSPTGGGKLFF | TGTGCCAGCAGCCCGACCGGCGGCGGAAAACTGTTTTTT
TRBJ1-1 | TRBV5-1 | - | - | CASSSSGRATEAFF | TGCGCCAGCAGCTCCTCGGGGAGGGCCACTGAAGCTTTCTTT
TRBJ2-7 | TRBV3-1/TRBV3-2 | - | TRBD2 | CASSPLLGREKYEQYF | TGTGCCAGCAGCCCTTTGCTTGGGCGGGAGAAGTACGAGCAGTACTTC
TRBJ1-1 | TRBV18 | - | - | CASSPSGTFEAFF | TGTGCCAGCTCACCATCCGGGACATTTGAAGCTTTCTTT
TRBJ2-6 | TRBV28 | - | - | CASSLSGANVLTF | TGTGCCAGCAGTTTGTCTGGGGCCAACGTCCTGACTTTC
TRBJ1-3 | TRBV6-6 | - | - | CASSPGVGNTIYF | TGTGCCAGCAGCCCGGGGGTAGGAAACACCATATATTTT
TRBJ2-1 | TRBV7-9 | - | - | CASSQPGSSYNEQFF | TGTGCCAGCAGCCAACCGGGGTCTTCCTACAATGAGCAGTTCTTC
TRBJ2-3 | TRBV18 | - | - | CASSPGQRTDTQYF | TGTGCCAGCTCACCCGGACAGCGCACAGATACGCAGTATTTT
TRBJ1-6 | TRBV27 | once | - | CASSLSGNLNSPLHF | TGTGCCAGCAGTTTATCAGGCAATCTTAATTCACCCCTCCACTTT
TRBJ1-6 | TRBV19 | - | - | CASSMAGGSSYNSPLHF | TGTGCCAGTAGTATGGCGGGCGGGAGCTCCTATAATTCACCCCTCCACTTT
TRBJ1-2 | TRBV14 | once | - | CASSLGLYTNYGYTF | TGTGCCAGCAGCCTTGGACTCTATACTAACTATGGCTACACCTTC
TRBJ1-3 | TRBV4-3 | - | TRBD1 | CASSQDQGQGAGNTIYF | TGCGCCAGCAGCCAAGATCAGGGACAGGGGGCTGGAAACACCATATATTTT
TRBJ1-1 | TRBV5-1 | - | - | CASSLERGRDLNTEAFF | TGCGCCAGCAGCTTGGAGCGGGGTCGAGACTTGAACACTGAAGCTTTCTTT
TRBJ2-2 | TRBV9 | - | TRBD2 | CASSVRGRGNTGELFF | TGTGCCAGCAGCGTTCGCGGGAGAGGGAACACCGGGGAGCTGTTTTTT
TRBJ1-2 | TRBV2 | few | - | CASSERSYGYTF | TGTGCCAGCAGTGAAAGATCCTATGGCTACACCTTC
TRBJ1-1 | TRBV12-5 | - | TRBD1 | CASGVPYRGLNTEAFF | TGTGCTAGTGGGGTTCCCTACAGGGGGCTAAACACTGAAGCTTTCTTT
TRBJ2-5 | TRBV29-1 | once | TRBD1 | CSVEDPYRGRHDQETQYF | TGCAGCGTTGAAGATCCCTACAGGGGGCGGCACGATCAAGAGACCCAGTACTTC
TRBJ2-1 | TRBV6-4 | - | TRBD2 | CASRGPGGEQFF | TGTGCCAGCAGGGGACCCGGGGGGGAGCAGTTCTTC
TRBJ2-7 | TRBV30 | - | - | CAWSSGQHYEQYF | TGTGCCTGGAGTAGCGGACAGCACTACGAGCAGTACTTC
TRBJ2-2 | TRBV4-1 | few | TRBD2 | CASSLLTSGATGELFF | TGCGCCAGCAGCCTCCTGACTAGCGGTGCCACCGGGGAGCTGTTTTTT
TRBJ1-1 | TRBV12-3/TRBV12-4 | - | - | CASSLAGRTEAFF | TGTGCCAGCAGTTTAGCAGGGAGAACTGAAGCTTTCTTT
TRBJ2-7 | TRBV5-1 | - | TRBD1 | CASSLTGTGAGYEQYF | TGCGCCAGCAGCCTAACCGGGACAGGGGCGGGCTACGAGCAGTACTTC
TRBJ2-1 | TRBV11-2 | - | TRBD1 | CASSFFQAGTGSMNEQFF | TGTGCCAGCAGCTTTTTTCAGGCGGGGACAGGGAGTATGAATGAGCAGTTCTTC
TRBJ2-1 | TRBV19 | - | - | CATSGTQVGNEQFF | TGTGCCACGTCCGGGACACAAGTTGGAAATGAGCAGTTCTTC
TRBJ2-3 | TRBV18 | - | TRBD1 | CASSPRDRATDTQYF | TGTGCCAGCTCACCACGGGACAGGGCCACAGATACGCAGTATTTT
TRBJ2-2 | TRBV19 | - | TRBD2 | CASSITTSGRNTGELFF | TGTGCCAGTAGTATTACTACTAGCGGGAGAAACACCGGGGAGCTGTTTTTT
TRBJ1-6 | TRBV7-9 | once | - | CASSLAQTNSPLHF | TGTGCCAGCAGCTTAGCCCAGACGAATTCACCCCTCCACTTT
TRBJ2-5 | TRBV6-2/TRBV6-3 | - | TRBD2 | CASSYRGGAGGRETQYF | TGTGCCAGCAGTTACCGGGGGGGAGCGGGGGGTAGAGAGACCCAGTACTTC
TRBJ2-1 | TRBV10-3 | - | TRBD2 | CAISRGLAGDNEQFF | TGTGCCATCAGCCGGGGACTAGCGGGAGACAATGAGCAGTTCTTC
TRBJ2-7 | TRBV6-5 | - | - | CASSYGGGEQYF | TGTGCCAGCAGTTATGGAGGGGGCGAGCAGTACTTC
TRBJ1-1 | TRBV5-5 | few | - | CASSWNTGNTEAFF | TGTGCCAGCAGCTGGAACACTGGGAACACTGAAGCTTTCTTT
TRBJ2-2 | TRBV7-9 | few | - | CASVPGQTNTGELFF | TGTGCCAGCGTCCCGGGACAAACGAACACCGGGGAGCTGTTTTTT
TRBJ1-2 | TRBV5-1 | few | TRBD1 | CASSLDRGYGYTF | TGCGCCAGCAGCTTAGACAGGGGCTATGGCTACACCTTC
TRBJ2-3 | TRBV20-1 | - | - | CSASSLALSTDTQYF | TGCAGTGCTAGTTCTCTAGCCCTTAGCACAGATACGCAGTATTTT
TRBJ2-3 | TRBV18 | - | TRBD1 | CASSEGTGGDTQYF | TGTGCCAGCTCAGAGGGGACAGGGGGAGATACGCAGTATTTT
TRBJ2-5 | TRBV4-1 | - | - | CASSQDLGDGSETQYF | TGCGCCAGCAGCCAAGATTTGGGAGACGGGAGCGAGACCCAGTACTTC
TRBJ2-3 | TRBV7-2 | - | - | CASRVGLKDTQYF | TGTGCCAGCAGGGTCGGACTGAAAGATACGCAGTATTTT